Presented here are 21 T cell receptor beta chains from one specimen sequenced in a study of shared clonotypes between healthy human individuals. Produced via immunoSEQ multiplex PCR; TCRdb's table is partial and in-frame only. Of hundreds of thousands of clones detected, roughly 77% appear once; the ten largest clones hold less than 15%. The sequenced material came from PBMCs. The receptor source for this set is a woman aged 40-49 years in good health. Some clones in this sample may be carry-over from other donors' samples.

The chain recombines TRBV7-9 with TRBJ2-7; the D is unclear. The length of the CDR3 is 15 residues. V gave up 2 bases and J gave up 5 bases, with 16 bases separating them. In germline, CDR1 is SEHNR, CDR2 FQNEAQ (reference sequence). In DNA form, the CDR3 reads TGTGCCAGCAGCTTACCGAGCTCTCAGGCGGACGAGCAGTACTTC. It encodes CASSLPSSQADEQYF.

A single count supports this clone. The genes are TRBV29-1 and TRBJ1-1; a possible D gene is TRBD1 (6 bases). Germline assignment: CDR1 SQVTM and CDR2 ANQGSEA. Trimming pared 4 bases from V and 3 bases from J, leaving 21 bases between. The length of the CDR3 is 16 residues. The CDR3, as DNA: TGCAGCGTTGCAGGGGACCGAAGAGTTTGGGACACTGAAGCTTTCTTT. The encoded protein is CSVAGDRRVWDTEAFF.

This clone occurred once. This likely stems from a read error, as it lies one base from a far larger clone. This same CDR3 is encoded by further DNA sequences in the sample. V usage is TRBV6-5 and J usage is TRBJ2-7, with D maybe TRBD1 (6 bases). This CDR3 comprises 12 residues. Trimming took 8 bases from V and 2 from J, leaving 10 bases between them. CDR1 and CDR2 from the germline V gene are MNHEY and SVGAGI. CDR3 protein: CASGTGTYEQYF. CDR3 nucleotide sequence: TGTGCCAGCGGTACAGGGACCTACGAGCAGTACTTC.

In DNA form, the CDR3 reads TGTGCCAGCAGCTCCCAGGGGCGCACAGATACGCAGTATTTT. Translating gives CASSSQGRTDTQYF. The V and J genes are TRBV9 and TRBJ2-3, with a tentative D call TRBD1 (6 bases). Germline V gene sequence: CDR1 SGDLS, CDR2 YYNGEE. The CDR3 spans 14 residues. Trimming cost V 4 bases and J 1 base, with 10 bases left between them.

For the CDR3, the DNA is TGCGCCAGCAGCCAAGAAGGAAGCGGGAGTTCTTTGCCCTTCTTC. Translating gives CASSQEGSGSSLPFF. This rearrangement joins TRBV4-3 to TRBJ2-1; 8 nucleotides agree with TRBD2. The CDR3 covers 15 residues. After removal of 0 bases from V and 16 bases from J, the junction contained 14 bases not matched to a gene. Germline CDR1 and CDR2: LGHNA and YSLEER.

Concerning this clone itself: Other DNA sequences within the sample encode an identical CDR3. The chain employs TRBV2 and TRBJ1-3, with 9 bases that match TRBD1. The CDR3 is 14 amino acids. Germline CDR1 reads SNHLY; CDR2 reads FYNNEI. J lost 3 bases, V lost 6 bases, and 3 bases had no gene match. Here the CDR3 DNA reads TGTGCCAGCAGGAGACAGGGGGGTGGAAACACCATATATTTT. Translation gives CASRRQGGGNTIYF. Full variable domain (remainder filled in from reference TRBV2 and TRBJ1-3): EPEVTQTPSHQVTQMGQEVILRCVPISNHLYFYWYRQILGQKVEFLVSFYNNEISEKSEIFDDQFSVERPDGSNFTLKIRSTKLEDSAMYFCASRRQGGGNTIYFGEGSWLTVV.

This clone was detected a few times. The chain uses TRBV19 and TRBJ2-5; TRBD2 matches at 10 bases. The CDR3 is made up of 16 amino acids. V was pared by 3 bases and J by 4 bases, with 8 bases of the junction left unmatched. The germline V gene encodes CDR1 LNHDA and CDR2 SQIVND (reference sequence). CDR3 sequence: CASSMDLAGVGETQYF. As DNA, the CDR3 is TGTGCCAGTAGTATGGATCTAGCGGGAGTGGGAGAGACCCAGTACTTC.

This clone was seen a single time. The V and J genes are TRBV7-9 and TRBJ2-7, with no clear D. CDR3 size: 15 residues. Trimming pared 6 bases from V and 1 base from J, leaving 16 bases between. Germline V gene lookup returns CDR1 SEHNR and CDR2 FQNEAQ (reference sequence). In nucleotides, the CDR3 is TGTGCCAGCAGTCCCGGGCCAAGTCTATCCTACGAGCAGTACTTC. Encoded protein: CASSPGPSLSYEQYF.

This clone came up a few times. The V and J genes are TRBV10-2 and TRBJ2-7; D may correspond to TRBD1 or TRBD2 (5 bases each). The CDR3 extends over 13 amino acids. The V gene lost 3 bases and the J gene lost 4 bases, with 10 bases spanning the gap. In germline, CDR1 is WSHSY, CDR2 SAAADI. The CDR3 here is CASSDGGLYEQYF. The CDR3 coding sequence is TGCGCCAGCAGTGATGGGGGTTTATACGAGCAGTACTTC.

V gene TRBV9 combines with J gene TRBJ2-1, with D unclear. This CDR3 has 12 residues. Trimming cost V 8 bases and J 3 bases, with 9 bases left between them. Germline V gene lookup returns CDR1 SGDLS and CDR2 YYNGEE. The CDR3 spells CASARDYNEQFF. CDR3 DNA sequence: TGTGCCAGTGCTAGAGACTACAATGAGCAGTTCTTC.

This clone appeared once. The conserved closing phenylalanine or tryptophan is absent in this CDR3, likely reflecting a read error. The chain carries TRBV29-1 and TRBJ2-7; D remains ambiguous. V lost 4 bases and J 2 bases, leaving 6 bases between the germline ends. There are 11 residues in the CDR3. From germline, CDR1 is SQVTM and CDR2 ANQGSEA. Written as DNA, the CDR3 is TGCAGCGTTGGATTGGCCTACGAGCAGTACCTC. This sequence encodes CSVGLAYEQYL.

This clone came up many times. This chain connects TRBV18 to TRBJ1-3; D unclear. Germline V gene data show CDR1 as KGHSH and CDR2 as LQKENI. V was trimmed by 0 bases and J by 4 bases, leaving 1 base between them. The CDR3 runs 12 residues. The CDR3 nucleotides are TGTGCCAGCTCACCACCCGGAAACACCATATATTTT. Protein: CASSPPGNTIYF.

The chain couples TRBV5-1 to TRBJ2-6, with D unclear. Trimming removed 3 bases at V and 0 bases at J, with 7 bases between. Germline assignment: CDR1 SGHRS and CDR2 YFSETQ. This CDR3 region has 15 residues. For the CDR3, the DNA is TGCGCCAGCAGCTATACCTTCTCTGGGGCCAACGTCCTGACTTTC. It yields the protein CASSYTFSGANVLTF. Filled out from reference TRBV5-1 and TRBJ2-6, the complete variable domain reads KAGVTQTPRYLIKTRGQQVTLSCSPISGHRSVSWYQQTPGQGLQFLFEYFSETQRNKGNFPGRFSGRQFSNSRSEMNVSTLELGDSALYLCASSYTFSGANVLTFGAGSRLTVL.

As to this clone: Other DNA variants within this sample encode the same CDR3. The chain is built from TRBV5-8 and TRBJ2-1; TRBD1 matches at 7 bases. V lost 0 bases, J lost 2 bases, and 2 bases stayed unmatched. CDR3 length equals 15 residues. Germline lookup yields CDR1 SGHTS and CDR2 YDEGEE. The CDR3 region is CASSLGQGTYNEQFF. The CDR3 bases are TGTGCCAGCAGCTTGGGACAGGGTACCTACAATGAGCAGTTCTTC. Full variable domain (missing parts from reference TRBV5-8 and TRBJ2-1): EAGVTQSPTHLIKTRGQQATLRCSPISGHTSVYWYQQALGLGLQFLLWYDEGEERNRGNFPPRFSGRQFPNYSSELNVNALELEDSALYLCASSLGQGTYNEQFFGPGTRLTVL.

This chain joins TRBV9 and TRBJ2-3; 8 nucleotides align to TRBD2. Germline CDR1 and CDR2: SGDLS and YYNGEE. The CDR3 runs to 15 residues. V was clipped by 4 bases and J by 0 bases; unmatched bases: 4. The CDR3 region is CASSLSGSSTDTQYF. CDR3 sequence (DNA): TGTGCCAGCAGCCTAAGCGGGAGTAGCACAGATACGCAGTATTTT.

V and J are TRBV7-9 and TRBJ2-1; 9 bases agree with TRBD2. The CDR3 runs 16 residues. Germline V gene lookup returns CDR1 SEHNR and CDR2 FQNEAQ (reference sequence). The ends lost 3 bases at V and 0 bases at J; junction bases unmatched: 3. As DNA, the CDR3 is TGTGCCAGCAGCTTGTATAGCGGGAGCTCCTACAATGAGCAGTTCTTC. Residues: CASSLYSGSSYNEQFF.

The chain couples TRBV5-6 to TRBJ2-5; a weak D match, TRBD1 (7 bases). Germline V lookup: CDR1 SGHDT, CDR2 YYEEEE. This CDR3 is 16 amino acids long. V was clipped by 4 bases and J by 4 bases, with 20 bases between them. The CDR3 nucleotides are TGTGCCAGCAGCCGTTTTGGCAGGGGGGCTCCAGAGACCCAGTACTTC. As protein: CASSRFGRGAPETQYF.

The CDR3 sequence is CASSFERDFREQYF. CDR3 bases: TGTGCCAGCAGCTTCGAGAGGGACTTTAGAGAGCAGTACTTC. The rearrangement links TRBV5-6 to TRBJ2-7; possibly TRBD2 for D (6 bases). V was trimmed by 2 bases and J by 7 bases, leaving 16 bases between them. Per germline, CDR1 SGHDT and CDR2 YYEEEE. CDR3 length: 14 amino acids.

This clone was seen a single time. V gene TRBV6-6 combines with J gene TRBJ2-7, with 7 bases matching TRBD1. Germline CDR1 reads MNHNY; CDR2 reads SVGAGI (reference sequence). This CDR3 has 15 residues. After removal of 0 bases from V and 7 bases from J, the junction contained 9 bases not matched to a gene. The CDR3 here is CASSYSPTGTREQYF. The CDR3 DNA reads TGTGCCAGCAGTTACTCCCCGACAGGGACGAGGGAGCAGTACTTC.

The chain recombines TRBV2 with TRBJ2-1; unclear D gene. Trimming removed 2 bases at V and 0 bases at J, with 8 bases between. Germline values: CDR1 SNHLY, CDR2 FYNNEI. This CDR3 contains 15 residues. The CDR3 region has the DNA TGTGCCAGCAGTGAACGCGGTCCCTCCTACAATGAGCAGTTCTTC. Protein: CASSERGPSYNEQFF.

For this clone: A far larger clone is a single base away, which makes a read error likely. Written as DNA, the CDR3 is TGTGCCGGCAGTTTCGGGGTTGATGGCTACACCTTC. Protein: CAGSFGVDGYTF. The chain couples TRBV28 to TRBJ1-2; D unresolved. The CDR3 runs to 12 residues. Germline lookup yields CDR1 MDHEN and CDR2 SYDVKM.